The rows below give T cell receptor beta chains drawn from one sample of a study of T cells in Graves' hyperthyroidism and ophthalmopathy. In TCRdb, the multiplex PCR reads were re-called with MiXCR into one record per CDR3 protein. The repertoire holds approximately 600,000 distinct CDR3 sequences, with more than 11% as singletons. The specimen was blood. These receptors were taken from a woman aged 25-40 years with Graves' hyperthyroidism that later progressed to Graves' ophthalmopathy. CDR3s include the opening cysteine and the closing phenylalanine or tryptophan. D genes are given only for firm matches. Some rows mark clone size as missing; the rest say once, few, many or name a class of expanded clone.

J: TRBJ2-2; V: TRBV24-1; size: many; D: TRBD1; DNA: TGTGCCACCAGTGAGTCGGGACAGGGGGCGGCCGGGGAGCTGTTTTTT; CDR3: CATSESGQGAAGELFF
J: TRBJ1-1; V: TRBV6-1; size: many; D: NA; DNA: TGTGCCAGCAGTTTGTTCCGGGCCGCGAACACTGAAGCTTTCTTT; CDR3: CASSLFRAANTEAFF
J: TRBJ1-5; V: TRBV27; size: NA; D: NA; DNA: TGTGCCAGCAGTTTAGGGGCCCGGAGGTCCCAGCATTTT; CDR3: CASSLGARRSQHF
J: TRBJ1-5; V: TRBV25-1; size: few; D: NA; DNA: TGTGCCAGCAGTGATTGGGAGGGCGGGCAGCCCCAGCATTTT; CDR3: CASSDWEGGQPQHF
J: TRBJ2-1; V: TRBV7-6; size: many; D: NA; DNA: TGTGCCAGCAGCTTCCCGGGGAGTAATGAGCAGTTCTTC; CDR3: CASSFPGSNEQFF
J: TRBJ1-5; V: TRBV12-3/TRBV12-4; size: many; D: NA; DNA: TGTGCCAGCATTGGGAGGGACTTTGGTCAGCCCCAGCATTTT; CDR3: CASIGRDFGQPQHF
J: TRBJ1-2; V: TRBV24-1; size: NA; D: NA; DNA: TGTGCCACCAGTGATTACAGGGACGGCTACACCTTC; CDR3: CATSDYRDGYTF
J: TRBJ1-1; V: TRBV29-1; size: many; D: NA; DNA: TGCAGCGGTGCTCCTGGTCTCGGTGAAGCTTTCTTT; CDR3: CSGAPGLGEAFF
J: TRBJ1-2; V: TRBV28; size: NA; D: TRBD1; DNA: TGTGCCAGCAGGGACGCACAGGGGGCGCAGAACTATGGCTACACCTTC; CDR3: CASRDAQGAQNYGYTF
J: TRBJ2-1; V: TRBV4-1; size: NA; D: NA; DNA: TGCGCCGGCAGCCAACCCACTAGAGGGTCCCACAATGAGCAGTTCTTC; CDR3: CAGSQPTRGSHNEQFF
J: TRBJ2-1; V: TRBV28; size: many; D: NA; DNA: TGTGCCAGCAGTTCGGGGCGGGACTCCTACAATGAGCAGTTCTTC; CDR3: CASSSGRDSYNEQFF
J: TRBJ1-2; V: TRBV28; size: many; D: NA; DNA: TGTGCCAGCAGTTTGGGGAGGAACTATGGCTACACCTTC; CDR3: CASSLGRNYGYTF
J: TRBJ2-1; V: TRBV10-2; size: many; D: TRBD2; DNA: TGCGCCAGTCGTTTAGCGGGACCCTACAATGAGCAGTTCTTC; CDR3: CASRLAGPYNEQFF
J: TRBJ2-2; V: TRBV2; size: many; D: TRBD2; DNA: TGTGCCAGCAGTGACACTAGCGGGAGGCCCGGGGAGCTGTTTTTT; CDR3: CASSDTSGRPGELFF
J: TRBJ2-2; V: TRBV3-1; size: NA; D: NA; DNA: TGTGCCAGCAGCCAAGATCCGGGGTTGGAGGGCTACACCGGGGAGCTGTTTTTT; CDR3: CASSQDPGLEGYTGELFF
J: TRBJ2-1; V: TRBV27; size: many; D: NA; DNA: TGTGCCAGCAGTTTATCGAGACGGCATGAGCAGTTCTTC; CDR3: CASSLSRRHEQFF
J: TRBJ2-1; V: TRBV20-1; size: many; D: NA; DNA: TGCAGTGCTAGAGATACAGGAGGGCCGTGGGGCAATGAGCAGTTCTTC; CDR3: CSARDTGGPWGNEQFF
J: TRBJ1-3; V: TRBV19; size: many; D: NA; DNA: TGTGCCAGTAGTATACTAGATGGACCTGGAAACACCATATATTTT; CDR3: CASSILDGPGNTIYF
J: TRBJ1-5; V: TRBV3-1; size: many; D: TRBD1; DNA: TGTGCCAGCAGCCAGAGGGACAGATATCAGCCCCAGCATTTT; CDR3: CASSQRDRYQPQHF
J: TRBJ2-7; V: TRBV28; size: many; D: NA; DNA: TGTGCCAGCAGTTTGTCCGGGACCCATGTCGAGCAGTACTTC; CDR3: CASSLSGTHVEQYF
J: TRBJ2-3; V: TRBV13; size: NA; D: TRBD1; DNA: TGTGCCAGCAGCAGAATGGACAGGGGTCCCCCAGATACGCAGTATTTT; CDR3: CASSRMDRGPPDTQYF
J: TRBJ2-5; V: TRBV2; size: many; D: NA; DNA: TGTGCCAGCAGTCCGGTGGAGACCCAGTACTTC; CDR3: CASSPVETQYF
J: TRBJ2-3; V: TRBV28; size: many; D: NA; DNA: TGTGCCAGCAGTTTAGTGGGAGCCGACACAGATACGCAGTATTTT; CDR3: CASSLVGADTDTQYF
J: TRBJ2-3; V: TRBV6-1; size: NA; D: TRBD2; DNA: TGTGCCAGCAGTCCTCTAGCGGGAGGGCCGCATACGCAGTATTTT; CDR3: CASSPLAGGPHTQYF
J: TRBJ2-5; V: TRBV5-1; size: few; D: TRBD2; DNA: TGCGCCAGCAGCTCCCGGTTTAGCGGGGGTGGAGAGACCCAGTACTTC; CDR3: CASSSRFSGGGETQYF
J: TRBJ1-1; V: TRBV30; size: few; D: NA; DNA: TGTGCCTGGAGTTCTAGGGTGAACACTGAAGCTTTCTTT; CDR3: CAWSSRVNTEAFF
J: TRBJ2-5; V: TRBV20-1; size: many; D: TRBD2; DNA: TGCAGTGCTAGAGGCGCAGGACTAGCGGGTCATATCCAAGAGACCCAGTACTTC; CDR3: CSARGAGLAGHIQETQYF
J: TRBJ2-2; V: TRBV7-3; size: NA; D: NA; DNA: TGTGCCAGCAGCTTATCACAAGCGAACACCGGGGAGCTGTTTTTT; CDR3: CASSLSQANTGELFF
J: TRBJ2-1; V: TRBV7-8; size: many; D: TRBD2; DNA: TGTGCCAGCAGCTGGGGACTAGCGGAGGGGAATGAGCAGTTCTTC; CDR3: CASSWGLAEGNEQFF
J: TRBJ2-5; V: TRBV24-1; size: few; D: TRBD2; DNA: TGTGCCACCAGTGAGGAGGGACTAGCTCGGGAGACCCAGTACTTC; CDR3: CATSEEGLARETQYF
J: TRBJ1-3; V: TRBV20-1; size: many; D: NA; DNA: TGCAGTGCTAGAGACGGAGACTCTGGAAACACCATATATTTT; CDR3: CSARDGDSGNTIYF
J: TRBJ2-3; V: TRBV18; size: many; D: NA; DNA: TGTGCCAGCTCACCACGAAGGGACGATACGCAGTATTTT; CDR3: CASSPRRDDTQYF
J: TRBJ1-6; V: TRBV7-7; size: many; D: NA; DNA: TGTGCTAGCAGCTTAACTGGGAAGGACTCACCCCTCCACTTT; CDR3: CASSLTGKDSPLHF
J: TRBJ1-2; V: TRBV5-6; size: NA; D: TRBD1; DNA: TGTGCCAGCAGCTCGGGACAGGGGGAGTACTACACCTTC; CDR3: CASSSGQGEYYTF